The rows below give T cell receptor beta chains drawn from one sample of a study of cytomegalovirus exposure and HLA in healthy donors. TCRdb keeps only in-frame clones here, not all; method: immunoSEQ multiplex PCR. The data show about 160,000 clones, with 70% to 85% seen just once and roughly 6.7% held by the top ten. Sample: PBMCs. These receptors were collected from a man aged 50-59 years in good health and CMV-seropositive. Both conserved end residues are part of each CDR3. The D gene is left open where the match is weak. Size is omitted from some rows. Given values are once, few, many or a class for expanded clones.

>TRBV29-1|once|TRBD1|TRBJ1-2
TGCAGCGTAAGGGACAGGGGAGACGGCTACACCTTC
CSVRDRGDGYTF
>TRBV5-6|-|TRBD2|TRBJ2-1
TGTGCCAGCAGCTTGGTCGGGAGGGCCAATGAGCAGTTCTTC
CASSLVGRANEQFF
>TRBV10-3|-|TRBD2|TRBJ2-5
TGTGCCATCCTAGCGGGAGTTGGAGGGGGAGAGACCCAGTACTTC
CAILAGVGGGETQYF
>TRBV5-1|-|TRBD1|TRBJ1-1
TGCGCCAGCAGCTTAACAGGGGGCGGTGAAGCTTTCTTT
CASSLTGGGEAFF
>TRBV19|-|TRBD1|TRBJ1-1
TGTGCCAGTAGTTCCGGACAGGGCCAGAACACTGAAGCTTTCTTT
CASSSGQGQNTEAFF
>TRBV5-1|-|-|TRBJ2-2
TGCGCCAGCAGCTTGGGGGGGGCGAACACCGGGGAGCTGTTTTTT
CASSLGGANTGELFF
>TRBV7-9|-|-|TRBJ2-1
TGTGCCAGCAGCCGAACTAGCCTGGGTTCCTACAATGAGCAGTTCTTC
CASSRTSLGSYNEQFF
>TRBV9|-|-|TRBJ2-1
TGTGCCAGCAGCGTAAGGGGCAGGGCAGGCTCCTACAATGAGCAGTTCTTC
CASSVRGRAGSYNEQFF
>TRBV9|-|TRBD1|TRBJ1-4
TGTGCCAGCAGCGCGTCCGGGACAGGGAAGATTGGTGAAAAACTGTTTTTT
CASSASGTGKIGEKLFF
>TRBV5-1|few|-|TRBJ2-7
TGCGCCAGCAGCTTGAGGGAGGCGGAGTACGAGCAGTACTTC
CASSLREAEYEQYF
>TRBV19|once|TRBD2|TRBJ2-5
TGTGCCAGTAGCCCCACGGGGACTAGCGGGGCCCAGTACTTC
CASSPTGTSGAQYF
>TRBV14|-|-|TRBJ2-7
TGTGCCAGCAGCTCACCAGGGGGGCAGTACGAGCAGTACTTC
CASSSPGGQYEQYF
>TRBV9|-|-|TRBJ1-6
TGTGCCAGCAGCCCCGGAGACAGGAGATCTAATTCACCCCTCCACTTT
CASSPGDRRSNSPLHF
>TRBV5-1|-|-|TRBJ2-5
TGCGCCAGCAGCTTGGTTGGGCAGGGAAGGGCAGAGACCCAGTACTTC
CASSLVGQGRAETQYF
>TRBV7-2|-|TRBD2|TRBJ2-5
TGTGCCAGCAGCCCCCTGGGAGCGGGGGTCCAAGAGACCCAGTACTTC
CASSPLGAGVQETQYF
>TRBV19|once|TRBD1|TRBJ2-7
TGTGCCAGTAGCTCGGGACAGGGCTACGAGCAGTACTTC
CASSSGQGYEQYF
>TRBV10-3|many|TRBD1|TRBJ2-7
TGTGCCATCGGACAGGGGAATGACGAGCAGTACTTC
CAIGQGNDEQYF
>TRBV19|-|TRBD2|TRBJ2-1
TGTGCCAGTAGTCTCGAGACTAGCTGGAGCTCCTACAATGAGCAGTTCTTC
CASSLETSWSSYNEQFF
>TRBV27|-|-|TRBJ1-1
TGTGCCAGCAGTTTGGAACAGGGTGTTACTGAAGCTTTCTTT
CASSLEQGVTEAFF
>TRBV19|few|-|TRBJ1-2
TGTGCCAGTAGTATATATCCCACAGGCCCTGAATATGGCTACACCTTC
CASSIYPTGPEYGYTF
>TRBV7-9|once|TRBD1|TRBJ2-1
TGTGCCAGCAGCTCGGACAGGGCGGGTGAGCAGTTCTTC
CASSSDRAGEQFF
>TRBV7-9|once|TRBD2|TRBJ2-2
TGTGCCAGCAGCTCCCCCGGGACTAGCGGGTTAGTAACCGGGGAGCTGTTTTTT
CASSSPGTSGLVTGELFF
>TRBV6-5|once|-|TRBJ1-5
TGTGCCAGCAGCGGGGGGCGACTTCAGCCCCAGCATTTT
CASSGGRLQPQHF
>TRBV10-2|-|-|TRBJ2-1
TGCGCCAGCAGTATCGATATTACAGGGTATTATGAGCAGTTCTTC
CASSIDITGYYEQFF
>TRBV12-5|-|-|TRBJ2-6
TGTGCTAGTGGTTTGGTACTCGGTGGGGAGAAAGGGAGCTCTGGGGCCAACGTCCTGACTTTC
CASGLVLGGEKGSSGANVLTF
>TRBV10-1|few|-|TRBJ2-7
TGCGCCAGCAGTCCAGGGTCATCCTACGAGCAGTACTTC
CASSPGSSYEQYF
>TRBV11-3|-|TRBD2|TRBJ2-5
TGTGCCAGCAGCTTAGGGCCGGGGGGAGAGACCCAGTACTTC
CASSLGPGGETQYF
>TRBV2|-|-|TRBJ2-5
TGTGCCAGCAGTCGGGACATGTGGTACTTC
CASSRDMWYF
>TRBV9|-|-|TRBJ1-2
TGTGCCAGCAGCCCAATGGACACCTCGCCCTATGGCTACACCTTC
CASSPMDTSPYGYTF
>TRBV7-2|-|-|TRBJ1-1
TGTGCCAGCAGCTTAGGGGCCACCTACAACACTGAAGCTTTCTTT
CASSLGATYNTEAFF
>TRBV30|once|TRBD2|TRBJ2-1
TGTGCCTGGAGTGTCGGGGGGAGGAATGAGCAGTTCTTC
CAWSVGGRNEQFF
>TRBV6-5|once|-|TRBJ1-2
TGTGCCAGCATTGCCTCCACCGGGGGGGGCTACACCTTC
CASIASTGGGYTF
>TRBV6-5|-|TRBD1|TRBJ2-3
TGTGCCAGCACCCCGGGACAGCTCACAGATACGCAGTATTTT
CASTPGQLTDTQYF
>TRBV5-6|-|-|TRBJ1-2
TGTGCCAGCACCCGGAGAGTTGGCCATTATGGCTACACCTTC
CASTRRVGHYGYTF
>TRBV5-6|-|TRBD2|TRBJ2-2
TGTGCCAGCAGCTTCATCACGGGAGGGCTCGCCGGGGAGCTGTTTTTT
CASSFITGGLAGELFF
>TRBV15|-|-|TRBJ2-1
TGTGCCACCAGCGCACAAGGAGAAATTAGCGCCCTAGGGTTCTTC
CATSAQGEISALGFF
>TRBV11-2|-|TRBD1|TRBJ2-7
TGTGCCAGCAGCTCCGGGACAGGGGGCAAAATCTACGAGCAGTACTTC
CASSSGTGGKIYEQYF
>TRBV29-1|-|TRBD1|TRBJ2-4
TGCAGCGTTGAAAGTCAGGACAGGGGAGATATTCAGTACTTC
CSVESQDRGDIQYF
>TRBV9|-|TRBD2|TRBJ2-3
TGTGCCAGCAGCGTAGTAACTAGCGGGGCCACAGATACGCAGTATTTT
CASSVVTSGATDTQYF
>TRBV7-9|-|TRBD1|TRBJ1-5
TGTGCCAGCAGCTTAGGGACAGGTCTTCAGCCCCAGCATTTT
CASSLGTGLQPQHF
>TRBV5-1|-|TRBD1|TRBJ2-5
TGCGCCAGCAGTTCTGGCGACAGGGTACACCAAGAGACCCAGTACTTC
CASSSGDRVHQETQYF
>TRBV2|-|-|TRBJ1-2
TGTGCCAGCAGTTTTCAGGGGCAGCATGGCTACACCTTC
CASSFQGQHGYTF
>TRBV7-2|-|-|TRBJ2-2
TGTGCCAGCAGCCGGGGGTTTCGGGCTTCGGCCGGGGAGCTGTTTTTT
CASSRGFRASAGELFF
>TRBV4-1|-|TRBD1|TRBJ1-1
TGCGCCAGCAGCCAGGTACAGGGGGCTTACACTGAAGCTTTCTTT
CASSQVQGAYTEAFF
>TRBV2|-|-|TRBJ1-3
TGTGCCAGCACTGGGGACTCGAACGGAAACACCATATATTTT
CASTGDSNGNTIYF
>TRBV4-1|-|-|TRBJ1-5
TGCGCCAGCAGCCAAGATGGGGGTACGGGGGGTGGTAACCAGCCCCAGCATTTT
CASSQDGGTGGGNQPQHF
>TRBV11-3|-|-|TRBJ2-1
TGTGCCAGCAGCTACGAGAGCTCCTACAATGAGCAGTTCTTC
CASSYESSYNEQFF
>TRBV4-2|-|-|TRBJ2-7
TGTGCCAGCAGCCACAGCGGCGCCGAGCAGTACTTC
CASSHSGAEQYF
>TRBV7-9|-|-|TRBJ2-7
TGTGCCAGCAGCTTATTTCGTGGTCAGGGAACCTACGAGCAGTACTTC
CASSLFRGQGTYEQYF
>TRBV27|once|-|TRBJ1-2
TGTGCCAGCAGTTTAAGACAGAATCCCAACTATGGCTACACCTTC
CASSLRQNPNYGYTF
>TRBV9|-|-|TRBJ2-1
TGTGCCAGCAGCGTAGGATGGGCAGACAATGAGCAGTTCTTC
CASSVGWADNEQFF
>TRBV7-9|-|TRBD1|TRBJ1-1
TGTGCCAGCAGCTCAGGGACAGCACTGAACACTGAAGCTTTCTTT
CASSSGTALNTEAFF
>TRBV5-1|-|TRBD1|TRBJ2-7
TGCGCCAGCAGCTTGTCGGGACAGCACTCCTACGAGCAGTACTTC
CASSLSGQHSYEQYF
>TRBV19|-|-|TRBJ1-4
TGTGCCAGTAGTATCAGGGGTGCAACTAATGAAAAACTGTTTTTT
CASSIRGATNEKLFF
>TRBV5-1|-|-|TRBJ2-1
TGCGCCAGCAGCTTAAACGGTAATGAGCAGTTCTTC
CASSLNGNEQFF
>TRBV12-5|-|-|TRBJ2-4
TGTGCTAGTGGTTTGGTACGAGGGAGTGAAAACATTCAGTACTTC
CASGLVRGSENIQYF
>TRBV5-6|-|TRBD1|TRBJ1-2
TGTGCCAGCAGCCGGGACAGGAGGAGAACTAACTATGGCTACACCTTC
CASSRDRRRTNYGYTF
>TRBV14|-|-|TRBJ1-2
TGTGCCAGCAGCCATCTATCGGCGACTGCTCATACCTTC
CASSHLSATAHTF
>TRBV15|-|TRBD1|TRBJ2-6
TGTGCCACCAGCAGAGATAAGGGGGCGTGGGGGGCCAACGTCCTGACTTTC
CATSRDKGAWGANVLTF
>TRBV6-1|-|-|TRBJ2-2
TGTGCCAGCAAGTCCGGGGTCACGAACACCGGGGAGCTGTTTTTT
CASKSGVTNTGELFF